This T cell receptor beta chain was documented in a study of molecular identifiers for immune sequencing clone quantification. TCRdb re-derived calls from the PCR reads in MiXCR, one entry per CDR3 protein. The sample carries about 510,000 distinct CDR3 sequences, over 20% recorded once. The CDR3 runs to 15 residues. With 3 bases removed from V and 8 bases from J, the gap between germline ends came to 16 bases. This chain connects TRBV12-3 or TRBV12-4 to TRBJ1-4; the D gene is possibly TRBD1 (6 bases). The source is a human donor in good health. Some libraries in this study had Jurkat cell RNA spiked in. Sequencing was done on a sample of naive CD8+ T cells from blood, with Jurkat cell RNA spiked in. Subset of the sample: FACS-sorted CD8+CD4-CCR7+CD45RA+ naive T cells. In DNA, the CDR3 is TGTGCCAGCAGTTTGGGGGGCGCAAGTTTCGAAAAACTGTTTTTT. Translation gives CASSLGGASFEKLFF.